This T cell receptor (beta chain) is from a study of blood T cell repertoires in COVID-19 (dated by TCRdb to 2018 to 2020). About the full investigation: Collaborator samples came from the United States, Italy and Spain and covered acute and convalescent phases of COVID-19. The material from the prospective study consisted of cDNA or gDNA derived from T cells, B-cell-depleted T cells, or PBMCs. The dataset comprised deeply sampled blood TCRbeta repertoires from subjects exposed to, actively infected with, or recovered from COVID-19. The repertoires were released in a freely available public database meant as a resource for research on the immune response to SARS-CoV-2. Samples came from the ongoing ImmuneRACE study (first 160 participants) plus 1,254 subjects from 6 global collaborators. Nearly every sample came with metadata listing a de-identified subject ID, COVID-19 status, age in years and sex. HLA class I and class II types, where available, came from metadata supplied by the sample provider rather than from assay-based typing. Points the paper makes about the study in general: How much clinical and demographic metadata was included differed by source and by participant, and the metadata was provided uncurated.

This clone has a handful of counts. The clone's antigen remains unknown. No qualities accompany the bases; no much larger clone lies one base away. The immunoSEQ Assay, a bias-controlled multiplex PCR, was used to amplify TCRbeta CDR3 regions from genomic DNA. In the original analysis: The number of nucleated cells in each sample was estimated by amplification of reference gene primers within the assay. To quantify the absolute abundance of each unique TCRbeta CDR3 rearrangement, sequence reads were collapsed and filtered. For each sample, productive Simpson clonality was calculated as the square root of Simpson's diversity index across productive rearrangements. TCRdb limited this immuneACCESS table to in-frame rearrangements with V and J called. A share of clones is missing; checked studies link under half to unresolved V genes, and the rest is unexplained. The V and J calls and clone size are taken from that table; D and trimming were inferred from the DNA. In all, the sample holds approximately 300,000 clones, and over 75% of those were seen once. Roughly 4.1% of the sample is taken by the ten largest.

Collaborating institutions collected whole blood in K2EDTA tubes following their own protocols. Collaborator samples were shipped for TCRbeta analysis as frozen whole blood, isolated PBMCs, or DNA extracted from either sample type. Per the germline V gene (reference sequence), MNHEY is the CDR1 and SMNVEV is the CDR2. V loses 2 bases at its end and J loses 2 bases; junction bases beyond the gene matches: 6. From cysteine to phenylalanine, the CDR3 is 15 amino acids long. Only the CDR3 DNA is retained, 45 bases long and in frame from the first base. The rearrangement combines TRBV27 with TRBJ2-7; the junction holds 7 bases that match TRBD2. The sample taken for sequencing was peripheral blood. The receptor's source is a woman between 45 and 65 years old with active or convalescent COVID-19. CDR3 reads: CASSLGRGGTYEQYF. The DNA sequence is given as TGTGCCAGCAGTTTAGGGAGGGGCGGAACCTACGAGCAGTACTTC.